Given below is one TCR beta chain in context. The antigen it recognizes is unknown. One base away there is no much larger clone; base qualities are not given. This entry belongs to a study of blood T cell repertoires in COVID-19 (dated by TCRdb to 2019 to 2021). Regarding the complete study: The collaborator samples originated in the United States, Italy and Spain and spanned the acute and convalescent phases of COVID-19. The material from the prospective study consisted of cDNA or gDNA derived from T cells, B-cell-depleted T cells, or PBMCs. A de-identified subject ID, COVID-19 status, age in years and sex were almost always included in the sample metadata. Where available, HLA class I and class II types were obtained from metadata supplied by the sample provider rather than from assay-based typing. Samples came from the ongoing ImmuneRACE study (first 160 participants) plus 1,254 subjects from 6 global collaborators. Subjects who had been exposed to COVID-19, were actively infected with it, or had recovered from it provided the deeply sampled blood TCRbeta repertoires that made up the dataset. The repertoires were released in a freely available public database intended as a resource for research on the immune response to SARS-CoV-2. Points the paper makes about the study in general: The amount of clinical and demographic metadata varied by source and participant and was provided uncurated.

Each collaborating institution followed its own protocols to collect whole blood in K2EDTA tubes. For TCRbeta analysis, collaborators shipped samples in one of three forms: frozen whole blood, isolated PBMCs, or DNA extracted from either of those sample types. The germline V gene (reference sequence) yields SGHNT for CDR1 and YYREEE for CDR2. The CDR3 spans 13 residues, from the cysteine through the phenylalanine. Only the CDR3 DNA stays, 39 bases, in frame from base 1. V and J are truncated by 4 bases and 0 bases respectively, leaving an intervening sequence of 7 bases. The immunoSEQ Assay, a bias-controlled multiplex PCR, was used to amplify TCRbeta CDR3 regions from genomic DNA. The authors' analysis ran thus. The number of nucleated cells in each sample was estimated from the amplification of reference gene primers within the assay. To quantify the absolute abundance of each unique TCRbeta CDR3 rearrangement, sequence reads were collapsed and filtered. For each sample, productive Simpson clonality was calculated as the square root of Simpson's diversity index across productive rearrangements. Held by TCRdb, this immuneACCESS table contains in-frame sequences only and omits some clones. Under half of the omission traces to an unresolved V gene where checked; the cause of the rest is unknown. From that table come the V and J calls and clone size; the DNA was used to work out D and trimming. The sample table shows about 200,000 clones, and approximately 86% are seen once. Jointly, the top ten make up about 2.9% of the sample.

The sequence came from a man aged 55 to 69 with acute or convalescent COVID-19. Source material: peripheral blood. In this chain, TRBV5-4 is recombined with TRBJ1-2; the D gene cannot be resolved reliably. The CDR3 loop reads CASSPAANYGYTF. Read as DNA, the sequence is TGTGCCAGCAGCCCCGCGGCTAACTATGGCTACACCTTC.